The next 18 T cell receptor beta chains were all read from a single sample in a study of vaccination and CD4 T cells after COVID-19. Scientists ran DNA taken from cultured CD4+ T cells through the Oncomine TCR Beta short-read assay for sequencing. TCRdb processed the PCR reads anew with MiXCR; each CDR3 protein has one entry. The sample holds under 20,000 distinct CDR3 sequences, 20% to 30% seen once. Antigens of these TCRs are unknown. The treatment is: roughly 10-day PBMC culture with coronavirus spike peptide pools or control peptides (ViraFEST assay). Sequencing was performed on cultured CD4+ T cells from blood. These receptors were taken from a human donor with COVID-19.

This clonotype came up a few times. This chain links TRBV7-2 with TRBJ1-1; D is unclear. Germline-derived CDR1 and CDR2 are SGHTA and FQGNSA. This CDR3 is built from 13 residues. The V gene lost 1 base and the J gene lost 8 bases, with 11 bases spanning the gap. DNA for the CDR3: TGTGCCAGCAGCTTAGGGACGGAGACAGAAGCTTTCTTT. It is translated as CASSLGTETEAFF.

This clonotype occurred a few times. The genes are TRBV7-2 and TRBJ2-7, with D unclear. This CDR3 region has 14 residues. CDR1 and CDR2 from the germline V gene are SGHTA and FQGNSA. The ends were cut back, 3 bases at V and 5 bases at J, with 14 bases in the middle. The CDR3 DNA is TGTGCCAGCAGCTTTAGACGTAATGGGAACGAGCAGTACTTC. It codes for CASSFRRNGNEQYF.

The CDR3 reads CASSLGQYNEQFF. In nucleotides, the CDR3 is TGTGCCAGCAGCCTCGGACAGTACAATGAGCAGTTCTTC. The chain employs TRBV7-2 and TRBJ2-1, with D possibly TRBD1 on 6 matching bases. This CDR3 is 13 amino acids long. V was clipped by 5 bases and J by 4 bases, with 9 bases between them. The germline V gene encodes CDR1 SGHTA and CDR2 FQGNSA.

By sample share, this clonotype is medium-sized (0.01 to 0.1%). J is TRBJ2-5 and V is TRBV20-1; 13 positions match TRBD2. Germline V CDR1 and CDR2: DFQATT, SNEGSKA (reference sequence). V lost 2 bases, J lost 2 bases, and 5 bases stayed unmatched. CDR3 length: 16 amino acids. CDR3 residues: CSARRGLAGNQETQYF. Here the CDR3 DNA reads TGCAGTGCTAGACGGGGACTAGCGGGGAATCAAGAGACCCAGTACTTC.

V gene TRBV2 combines with J gene TRBJ2-7, with 8 positions matching TRBD1. The germline V gene has CDR1 SNHLY and CDR2 FYNNEI. The V segment lost 6 bases and the J segment 6 bases; nucleotides outside the gene matches: 1. The CDR3 is 11 amino acids. The CDR3 DNA is TGTGCCAGCAGCACAGGGGGCGAGCAGTACTTC. This codes for CASSTGGEQYF.

In its sample, this clonotype was seen a few times. The chain links TRBV30 to TRBJ2-3; TRBD1 agrees at 10 bases. The J segment lost 4 bases and the V segment lost 0 bases, leaving 1 base of the junction unmatched. This CDR3 has 14 amino acids. Germline lookup yields CDR1 GTSNPN and CDR2 SVGIG (reference sequence). The CDR3 bases are TGTGCCTGGAGTGTAGGACAGGGGGCAGATACGCAGTATTTT. This translates into CAWSVGQGADTQYF.

This clonotype was detected only a few times. The chain couples TRBV11-2 to TRBJ2-5; 7 bases are shared with TRBD2. From germline, CDR1 is SGHAT and CDR2 FQNNGV. V gave up 6 bases and J gave up 2 bases; unmatched junction bases: 3. The CDR3 length is 13 residues. CDR3 protein: CASSTGRQETQYF. The DNA of the CDR3 is TGTGCCAGCAGTACCGGGAGGCAAGAGACCCAGTACTTC. The whole variable domain, remainder taken from reference TRBV11-2 and TRBJ2-5, is EAGVAQSPRYKIIEKRQSVAFWCNPISGHATLYWYQQILGQGPKLLIQFQNNGVVDDSQLPKDRFSAERLKGVDSTLKIQPAKLEDSAVYLCASSTGRQETQYFGPGTRLLVL.

The chain couples TRBV30 to TRBJ2-1; TRBD2 aligns across 12 bases. From germline, CDR1 is GTSNPN and CDR2 SVGIG (reference sequence). CDR3 length equals 15 residues. V dropped 4 bases and J dropped 5; count of bases not matched to a gene: 6. The CDR3 loop is CAWTGRTSGNNEQFF. The CDR3 DNA reads TGTGCCTGGACAGGGCGGACTAGCGGGAACAATGAGCAGTTCTTC.

The V and J genes are TRBV5-1 and TRBJ1-2; 7 nucleotides align to TRBD1. J was trimmed by 6 bases and V by 0 bases; bases with no gene match: 5. Germline V CDR1 and CDR2: SGHRS, YFSETQ. The CDR3 loop spans 14 amino acids. The CDR3 reads CASSLEYRGDGYTF. The CDR3 DNA reads as TGCGCCAGCAGCTTGGAGTACAGGGGAGATGGCTACACCTTC.

The chain couples TRBV15 to TRBJ2-3; the D is unclear. CDR3 length: 16 amino acids. CDR1 LNHNV and CDR2 YYDKDF come from the germline V gene (reference sequence). V was shortened by 1 base and J by 5 bases, with 16 bases between the two germline ends. The DNA for the CDR3 is TGTGCCACCAGCAGAGTAGGGCAGTACGTGGGAGATACGCAGTATTTT. Amino acids: CATSRVGQYVGDTQYF.

The chain carries TRBV20-1 and TRBJ2-5; D remains ambiguous. V gave up 6 bases and J gave up 4 bases, with 9 bases separating them. CDR3 length: 11 residues. Germline V gene data show CDR1 as DFQATT and CDR2 as SNEGSKA (reference sequence). Here the CDR3 reads CSARNSETQYF. For the CDR3, the DNA is TGCAGTGCCCGGAACTCAGAGACCCAGTACTTC.

This chain connects TRBV4-1 to TRBJ1-2; TRBD1 matches 9 bases. This CDR3 has 16 amino acids. V lost 2 bases, J lost 0 bases, and 4 bases stayed unmatched. From germline, CDR1 is MGHRA and CDR2 YSYEKL. CDR3 amino acids: CASSQRGQGSNYGYTF. CDR3 in DNA: TGCGCCAGCAGCCAACGAGGACAGGGGTCTAACTATGGCTACACCTTC.

The rearrangement joins TRBV18 to TRBJ2-3; the D is unclear. The CDR3 runs 13 residues. Germline-derived CDR1 and CDR2 are KGHSH and LQKENI. Trimming cost V 2 bases and J 1 base, with 4 bases left between them. In DNA form, the CDR3 reads TGTGCCAGCTCACCAACTCGCACAGATACGCAGTATTTT. It is translated as CASSPTRTDTQYF. The whole variable domain, remainder taken from reference TRBV18 and TRBJ2-3, is NAGVMQNPRHLVRRRGQEARLRCSPMKGHSHVYWYRQLPEEGLKFMVYLQKENIIDESGMPKERFSAEFPKEGPSILRIQQVVRGDSAAYFCASSPTRTDTQYFGPGTRLTVL.

In this sample, this clonotype turned up a few times. This chain connects TRBV19 to TRBJ1-2; D is perhaps TRBD1 (6 bases). Germline V gene sequence: CDR1 LNHDA, CDR2 SQIVND (reference sequence). This CDR3 region has 15 residues. The V and J ends lost 4 bases and 2 bases respectively, with 14 bases between them. The chain's CDR3 is CASSKGGGLNYGYTF. DNA for the CDR3: TGTGCCAGTAGTAAGGGAGGGGGGTTGAACTATGGCTACACCTTC.

This clonotype was counted a single time. CDR3 region: CASTSQHTDTQYF. The CDR3 DNA sequence: TGCGCCAGCACCTCTCAACACACAGATACGCAGTATTTT. The J gene is TRBJ2-3, the V gene TRBV5-1; no reliable D call. The CDR3 contains 13 residues. With 6 bases removed from V and 2 bases from J, the gap between germline ends came to 10 bases. Looked up from germline, CDR1 is SGHRS and CDR2 is YFSETQ.

Regarding this clonotype: A much larger clone differs by one base, so this may be a read error. CDR3 DNA sequence: TGTGCCAGCAGCTTAGCGGGACAAGGCCGGCCCCAGCATTTT. It yields the protein CASSLAGQGRPQHF. This chain links TRBV7-6 with TRBJ1-5, with D possibly being TRBD1 (6 bases). The germline gives CDR1 SGHVS, CDR2 FNYEAQ. The CDR3 contains 14 residues. The ends were cut back, 0 bases at V and 9 bases at J, with 12 bases in the middle.

This clonotype has only a few counts. The chain has TRBV7-2 and TRBJ1-4, with a possible D match to TRBD1 (6 bases). Trimming removed 1 base at V and 7 bases at J, with 13 bases between. Germline values: CDR1 SGHTA, CDR2 FQGNSA. This CDR3 spans 15 amino acids. CDR3 DNA: TGTGCCAGCAGCTTAGGTCTCAGGGGTGGTGAAAAACTGTTTTTT. As protein: CASSLGLRGGEKLFF.

The CDR3 reads CASSIDRRTLNTGELFF. The CDR3 DNA reads TGTGCCAGTAGTATAGATCGCCGGACCCTGAACACCGGGGAGCTGTTTTTT. The chain combines TRBV19 with TRBJ2-2; D unresolved. V shed 0 bases and J shed 1 base, with 12 bases lying between them. Germline V gene data show CDR1 as LNHDA and CDR2 as SQIVND (reference sequence). This CDR3 has 17 residues.